Included here is one T cell receptor (beta chain) sequence, with context. Its cognate antigen is unknown. The data belong to a study of blood T cells in healthy people across ages. Study outcomes and limitations: PBMC samples, being unsorted, prevented any conclusive comparison of naive and antigen-experienced cells. Older age coincided with a roughly linear decline in TCR beta diversity per million T cells.

Through a sample-barcoded 5' primer and a J-beta primer mix, a second PCR was run for about 6 to 11 cycles. TCRdb reprocessed the 5' RACE reads with MiXCR, giving one entry per CDR3 protein. This sample has hundreds of thousands of distinct CDR3 sequences, with about half found just once. Peripheral blood from each donor was collected in a volume of roughly 9.2 milliliters. Samples had at least 6.5 million PBMCs isolated from them. The sequence was collected from a man older than 75 in good health. Input material: blood.

The CDR3 DNA reads as TGTGCCAGCAGTTTAAACGGGGGTAGAATTGAAGCTTTCTTT. As protein: CASSLNGGRIEAFF. This sequence joins TRBV28 and TRBJ1-1; D might be TRBD1 (5 bases). This CDR3 is built from 14 residues. V was trimmed by 2 bases and J by 7 bases, leaving 14 bases between them. CDR1 MDHEN and CDR2 SYDVKM come from the germline V gene.